Given below is one TCR beta chain in context. The sample belongs to a study of blood T cell repertoires in COVID-19. Study information: There were acute and convalescent COVID-19 samples, and they came from the United States, Italy and Spain.

The Seattle patients joined while their infection was active and were tracked longitudinally afterward. The V gene's germline CDR1 is SNHLY and CDR2 FYNNEI. V was shortened by 5 bases and J by 4 bases, with 11 bases between the two germline ends. The CDR3 loop spans 13 amino acids. As handled by the study authors: Scientists estimated how many nucleated cells there were by amplifying reference gene primers. Profiling relied on immunoSEQ multiplex PCR, and the TCRdb table lists in-frame clones only, not all of them. Clone size and the V and J calls come from that table; the DNA yielded D and trimming. This sample carries under 250,000 clones, around 90% of them seen once, and the ten largest clones take roughly 0.8%.

The rearrangement joins TRBV2 to TRBJ2-5; the D gene is possibly TRBD1 (6 bases). The receptor was isolated from a man aged 30 to 45 with COVID-19, enrolled during active disease. Sequenced material: peripheral blood. CDR3 amino acids: CASSKQGTETQYF. For the CDR3, the DNA is TGTGCCAGCAGTAAACAGGGTACAGAGACCCAGTACTTC.